This TCR beta chain was sequenced during a study of shared clonotypes between healthy human individuals. Study as a whole: Donors had three CD4 naive, three CD4 memory, two CD8 naive and one CD8 memory plate apiece.

It was CD45RO-negative cells, positively selected for CCR7, that made up naive CD8 cells, with terminally differentiated effector memory CD45RA+ cells excluded. Trimming removed 4 bases from V and 6 bases from J; junction bases left unmatched: 5. Germline CDR1 and CDR2: SGHAT and FQNNGV. The CDR3 is 14 amino acids. General study results and limits: Non-shared clonotypes had lower generation probabilities than those shared by all four donors. There were few donors, and this limited the genetic and exposure-history diversity represented.

About this clone itself: Its target is not known.

The repertoire was sequenced with immunoSEQ multiplex PCR; TCRdb's copy has only in-frame clones and lacks some. This table has some 1,900,000 clones, less than 95% appearing once. This receptor was obtained from a man younger than 35 in good health. The source material was naive CD8+ T cells sorted from blood. This chain uses TRBV11-2 with TRBJ2-1; 8 bases fit TRBD1. CDR3 in amino acids: CASSWGGQGNEQFF. In DNA, the CDR3 is TGTGCCAGCAGCTGGGGTGGACAGGGCAATGAGCAGTTCTTC. Full variable domain (missing parts from reference TRBV11-2 and TRBJ2-1): EAGVAQSPRYKIIEKRQSVAFWCNPISGHATLYWYQQILGQGPKLLIQFQNNGVVDDSQLPKDRFSAERLKGVDSTLKIQPAKLEDSAVYLCASSWGGQGNEQFFGPGTRLTVL.